This entry lists 6 T cell receptor beta chains sequenced from one sample in a study of blood T cell repertoires in COVID-19 (dated by TCRdb to 2020 to 2022). Libraries were prepared through the immunoSEQ multiplex PCR assay. TCRdb provides this immuneACCESS table in a form limited to in-frame rearrangements. Some clones are lacking; in checked studies, under half of them reflect an unresolved V gene, and why the rest are absent is not known. The sample table lists approximately 210,000 clones, roughly 77% of them with a count of one. In total, the top ten clones hold around a sixth of the sample. Sequenced: PBMCs or T cells enriched from blood (not recorded which). The receptors stem from a woman aged 45 to 65 with acute COVID-19.

The chain has TRBV28 and TRBJ1-3, with TRBD1 as a possible D gene (5 bases). V lost 4 bases, J lost 2 bases, and 9 bases lay in between. CDR3 length: 14 amino acids. Germline V gives CDR1 MDHEN, CDR2 SYDVKM. The CDR3 here is CASSSTGAGNTIYF. The CDR3 nucleotides read TGTGCCAGCAGTTCCACGGGGGCTGGAAACACCATATATTTT.

The rearrangement uses TRBV18 and TRBJ1-5; D ambiguous. This CDR3 is 15 amino acids long. CDR1 and CDR2 from the germline V gene are KGHSH and LQKENI. With 5 bases removed from V and 0 bases from J, the gap between germline ends came to 11 bases. The CDR3 reads CASSSTENSNQPQHF. The CDR3 DNA reads TGTGCCAGCTCAAGTACAGAAAATAGCAATCAGCCCCAGCATTTT.

This clone was seen only once. The J gene is TRBJ1-2, the V gene TRBV3-1 (or the pseudogene TRBV3-2); no clear D. Germline V CDR1 and CDR2: LGHDT, YNNKEL (reference sequence). V was clipped by 0 bases and J by 6 bases, with 11 bases between them. The CDR3 has 14 amino acids. CDR3 coding DNA: TGTGCCAGCAGCCAAGAGCGAGACAAGCATGGCTACACCTTC. Translating it yields CASSQERDKHGYTF.

The chain links TRBV18 to TRBJ1-1; 10 bases map to TRBD1. Germline lookup yields CDR1 KGHSH and CDR2 LQKENI. V was pared by 3 bases and J by 0 bases, with 10 bases of the junction left unmatched. The CDR3 runs 18 residues. The CDR3: CASSPLDRGRAMNTEAFF. The CDR3, as DNA: TGTGCCAGCTCACCGTTAGACAGGGGGCGAGCAATGAACACTGAAGCTTTCTTT.

The V and J genes are TRBV3-1 (or the pseudogene TRBV3-2) and TRBJ2-5; maybe TRBD1 (6 bases). The V end was cut by 0 bases, the J end by 6 bases, with 11 bases between. Germline values: CDR1 LGHDT, CDR2 YNNKEL (reference sequence). The CDR3 is 14 residues long. CDR3 amino acids: CASSQDGGRKTQYF. In nucleotides, the CDR3 is TGTGCCAGCAGCCAAGATGGGGGCCGAAAGACCCAGTACTTC.

This chain uses TRBV7-2 with TRBJ1-2; a possible D gene is TRBD1 (6 bases). Germline CDR1 is SGHTA and CDR2 is FQGNSA. Between the trimmed V and J ends, which lost 5 bases and 4 bases, there was a span of 17 bases. CDR3 size: 15 residues. CDR3 nucleotide sequence: TGTGCCAGCAGCCCCGACAGAGGGGGGGGCTATGGCTACACCTTC. Translation gives CASSPDRGGGYGYTF. The entire variable domain, with the rest obtained from reference TRBV7-2 and TRBJ1-2, is as follows: GAGVSQSPSNKVTEKGKDVELRCDPISGHTALYWYRQSLGQGLEFLIYFQGNSAPDKSGLPSDRFSAERTGGSVSTLTIQRTQQEDSAVYLCASSPDRGGGYGYTFGSGTRLTVV.